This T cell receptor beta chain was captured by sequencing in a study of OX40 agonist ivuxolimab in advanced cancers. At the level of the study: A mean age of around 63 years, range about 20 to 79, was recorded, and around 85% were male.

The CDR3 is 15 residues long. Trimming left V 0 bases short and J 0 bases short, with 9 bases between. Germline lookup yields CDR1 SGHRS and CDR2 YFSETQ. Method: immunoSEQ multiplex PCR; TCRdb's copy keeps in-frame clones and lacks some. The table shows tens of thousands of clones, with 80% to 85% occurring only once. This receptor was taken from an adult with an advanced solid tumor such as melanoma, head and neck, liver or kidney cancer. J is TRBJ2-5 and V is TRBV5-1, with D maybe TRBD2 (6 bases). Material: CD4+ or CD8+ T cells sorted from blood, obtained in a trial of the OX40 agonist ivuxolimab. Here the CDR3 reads CASSLVRGNQETQYF. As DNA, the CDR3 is TGCGCCAGCAGCTTGGTGCGGGGCAACCAAGAGACCCAGTACTTC.